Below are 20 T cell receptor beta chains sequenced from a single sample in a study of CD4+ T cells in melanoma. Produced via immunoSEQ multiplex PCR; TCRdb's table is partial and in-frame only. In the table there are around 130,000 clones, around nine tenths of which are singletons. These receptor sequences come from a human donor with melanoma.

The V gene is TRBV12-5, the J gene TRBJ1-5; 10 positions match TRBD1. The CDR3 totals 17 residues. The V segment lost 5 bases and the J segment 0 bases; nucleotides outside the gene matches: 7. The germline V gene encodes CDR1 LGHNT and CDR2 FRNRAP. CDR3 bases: TGTGCTAGTGGTATCGGGACAGGGGACCCTAGCAATCAGCCCCAGCATTTT. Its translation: CASGIGTGDPSNQPQHF. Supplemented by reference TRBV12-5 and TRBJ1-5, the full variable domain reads DARVTQTPRHKVTEMGQEVTMRCQPILGHNTVFWYRQTMMQGLELLAYFRNRAPLDDSGMPKDRFSAEMPDATLATLKIQPSEPRDSAVYFCASGIGTGDPSNQPQHFGDGTRLSIL.

The CDR3 region has the DNA TGTGCCAGCAGTGAAGAGGGTCAGGGTAACTACGAGCAGTACTTC. Translation gives CASSEEGQGNYEQYF. The chain uses TRBV2 and TRBJ2-7; D perhaps matches TRBD1 (5 bases). In germline, CDR1 is SNHLY, CDR2 FYNNEI. V lost 1 base, J lost 3 bases, and 13 bases lay in between. This CDR3 region has 15 residues.

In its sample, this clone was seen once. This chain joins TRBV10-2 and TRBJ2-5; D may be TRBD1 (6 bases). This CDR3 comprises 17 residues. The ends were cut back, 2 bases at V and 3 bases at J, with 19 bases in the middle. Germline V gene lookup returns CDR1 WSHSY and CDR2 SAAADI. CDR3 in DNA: TGCGCCAGCAGTGAGAGTAATGCAGGGGCGGGTAAAGAGACCCAGTACTTC. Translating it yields CASSESNAGAGKETQYF.

The CDR3 spells CASSLGENPYEQYF. CDR3 coding DNA: TGCGCCAGCAGCTTGGGGGAGAACCCCTACGAGCAGTACTTC. This chain uses TRBV5-1 with TRBJ2-7; D is perhaps TRBD2 (5 bases). CDR1 is SGHRS and CDR2 is YFSETQ in the germline V gene. V lost 0 bases and J 2 bases, leaving 9 bases between the germline ends. This CDR3 spans 14 amino acids.

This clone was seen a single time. The CDR3 protein is CASGQGGSETQYF. The DNA of the CDR3 is TGTGCTAGTGGCCAAGGGGGATCGGAGACCCAGTACTTC. The chain recombines TRBV12-5 with TRBJ2-5; TRBD1 is a possible D gene (6 bases). Germline assignment: CDR1 LGHNT and CDR2 FRNRAP. The CDR3 covers 13 residues. Trimming took off 6 bases at V and 5 bases at J, with 13 bases between the two ends.

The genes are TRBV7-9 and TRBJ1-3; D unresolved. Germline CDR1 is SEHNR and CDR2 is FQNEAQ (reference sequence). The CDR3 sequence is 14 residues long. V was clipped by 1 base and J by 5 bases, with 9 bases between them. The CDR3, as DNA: TGTGCCAGCAGCTTAGTGTCACACAGAAACACCATATATTTT. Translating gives CASSLVSHRNTIYF.

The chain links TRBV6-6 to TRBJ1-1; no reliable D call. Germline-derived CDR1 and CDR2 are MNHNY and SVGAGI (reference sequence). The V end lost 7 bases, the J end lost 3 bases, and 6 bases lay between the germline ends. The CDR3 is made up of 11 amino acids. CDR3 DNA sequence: TGTGCCAGCATGGCGGACACTGAAGCTTTCTTT. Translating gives CASMADTEAFF.

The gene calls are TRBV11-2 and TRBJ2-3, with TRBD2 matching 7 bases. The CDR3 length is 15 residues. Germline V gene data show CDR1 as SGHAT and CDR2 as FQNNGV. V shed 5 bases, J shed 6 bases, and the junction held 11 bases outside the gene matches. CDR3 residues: CASSERGLFGDTQYF. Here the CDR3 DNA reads TGTGCCAGCAGCGAGCGGGGTCTCTTCGGGGATACGCAGTATTTT. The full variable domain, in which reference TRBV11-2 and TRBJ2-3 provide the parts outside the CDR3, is EAGVAQSPRYKIIEKRQSVAFWCNPISGHATLYWYQQILGQGPKLLIQFQNNGVVDDSQLPKDRFSAERLKGVDSTLKIQPAKLEDSAVYLCASSERGLFGDTQYFGPGTRLTVL.

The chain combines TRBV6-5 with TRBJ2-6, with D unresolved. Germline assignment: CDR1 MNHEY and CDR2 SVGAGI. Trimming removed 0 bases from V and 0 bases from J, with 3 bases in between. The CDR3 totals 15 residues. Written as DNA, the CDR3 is TGTGCCAGCAGTTACTCAGGCTCTGGGGCCAACGTCCTGACTTTC. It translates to CASSYSGSGANVLTF.

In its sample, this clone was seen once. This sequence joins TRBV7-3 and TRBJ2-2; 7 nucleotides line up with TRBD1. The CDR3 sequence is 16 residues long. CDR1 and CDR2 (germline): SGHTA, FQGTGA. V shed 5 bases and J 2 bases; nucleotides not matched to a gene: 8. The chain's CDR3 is CASSTSGTANTGELFF. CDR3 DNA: TGTGCCAGCAGCACTTCCGGGACAGCAAACACCGGGGAGCTGTTTTTT.

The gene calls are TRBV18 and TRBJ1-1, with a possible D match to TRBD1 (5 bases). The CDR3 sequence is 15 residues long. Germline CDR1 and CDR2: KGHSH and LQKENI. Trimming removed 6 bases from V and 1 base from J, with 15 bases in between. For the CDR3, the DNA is TGTGCCAGCTCCCCCGGAGGGGTGGGGAACACTGAAGCTTTCTTT. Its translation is CASSPGGVGNTEAFF.

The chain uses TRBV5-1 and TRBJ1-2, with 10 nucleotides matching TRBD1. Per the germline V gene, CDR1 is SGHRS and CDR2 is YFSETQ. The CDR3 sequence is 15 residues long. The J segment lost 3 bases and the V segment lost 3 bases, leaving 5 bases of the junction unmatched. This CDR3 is CASSSGTGEDYGYTF. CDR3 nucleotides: TGCGCCAGCAGCTCCGGGACAGGGGAGGACTATGGCTACACCTTC.

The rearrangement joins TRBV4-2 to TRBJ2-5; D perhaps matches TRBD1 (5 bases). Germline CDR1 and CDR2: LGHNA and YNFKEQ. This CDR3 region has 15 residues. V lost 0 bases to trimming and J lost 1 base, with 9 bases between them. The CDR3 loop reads CASSQEGRAQETQYF. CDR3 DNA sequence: TGTGCCAGCAGCCAAGAGGGCAGGGCCCAAGAGACCCAGTACTTC.

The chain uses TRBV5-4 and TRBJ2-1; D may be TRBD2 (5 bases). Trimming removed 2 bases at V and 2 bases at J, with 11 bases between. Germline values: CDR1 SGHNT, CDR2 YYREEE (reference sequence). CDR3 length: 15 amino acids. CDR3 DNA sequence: TGTGCCAGCAGCTTAGATAGCGCCACCTACAATGAGCAGTTCTTC. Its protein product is CASSLDSATYNEQFF.

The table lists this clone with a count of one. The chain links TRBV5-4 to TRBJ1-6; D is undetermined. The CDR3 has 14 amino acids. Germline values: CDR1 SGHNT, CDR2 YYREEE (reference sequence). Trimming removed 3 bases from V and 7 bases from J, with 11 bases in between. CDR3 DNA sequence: TGTGCCAGCAGCTGGAGGGCGTCCAATTCACCCCTCCACTTT. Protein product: CASSWRASNSPLHF.

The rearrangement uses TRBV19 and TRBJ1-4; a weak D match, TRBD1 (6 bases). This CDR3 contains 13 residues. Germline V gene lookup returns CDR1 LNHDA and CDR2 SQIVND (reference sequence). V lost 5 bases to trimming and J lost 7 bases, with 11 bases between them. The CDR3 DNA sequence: TGTGCCAGTAGTGGGACACGGAGTGAAAAACTGTTTTTT. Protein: CASSGTRSEKLFF. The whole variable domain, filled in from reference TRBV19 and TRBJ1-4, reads DGGITQSPKYLFRKEGQNVTLSCEQNLNHDAMYWYRQDPGQGLRLIYYSQIVNDFQKGDIAEGYSVSREKKESFPLTVTSAQKNPTAFYLCASSGTRSEKLFFGSGTQLSVL.

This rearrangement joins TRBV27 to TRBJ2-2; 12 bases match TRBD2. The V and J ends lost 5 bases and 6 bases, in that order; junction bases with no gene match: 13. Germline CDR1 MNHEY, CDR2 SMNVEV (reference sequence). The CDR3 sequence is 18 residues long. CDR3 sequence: CASSPHLLAGGGPGELFF. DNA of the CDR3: TGTGCCAGCAGTCCTCATTTACTAGCGGGGGGAGGGCCCGGGGAGCTGTTTTTT.

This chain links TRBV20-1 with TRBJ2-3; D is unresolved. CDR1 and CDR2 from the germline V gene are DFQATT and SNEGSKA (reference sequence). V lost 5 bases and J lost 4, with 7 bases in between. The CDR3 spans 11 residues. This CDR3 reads CSASYSDTQYF. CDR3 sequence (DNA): TGCAGTGCTTCCTACTCAGATACGCAGTATTTT.

The CDR3 protein is CASSELGSQPQHF. The DNA of the CDR3 is TGTGCCAGCAGTGAGCTGGGATCTCAGCCCCAGCATTTT. The chain recombines TRBV6-1 with TRBJ1-5; D call uncertain. Per germline, CDR1 MNHNS and CDR2 SASEGT. This CDR3 contains 13 residues. Trimming pared 3 bases from V and 6 bases from J, leaving 9 bases between.

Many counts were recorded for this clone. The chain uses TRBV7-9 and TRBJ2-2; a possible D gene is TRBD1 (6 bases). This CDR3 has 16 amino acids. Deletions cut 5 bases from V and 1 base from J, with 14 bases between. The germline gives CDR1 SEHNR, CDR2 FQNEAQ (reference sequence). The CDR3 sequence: CASSPGQLLNTGELFF. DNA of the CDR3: TGTGCCAGCAGCCCCGGACAGCTACTGAACACCGGGGAGCTGTTTTTT.